This TCR beta chain was retrieved from a study of cytomegalovirus exposure and HLA in healthy donors. General study points: Information on immune exposure was restricted to one variable (CMV serostatus).

Donors were ostensibly healthy at sampling, although undocumented immune exposures were probable. Comments on this clone: Its antigen is not identified.

The CDR3 is 15 residues long. The germline gives CDR1 MNHEY, CDR2 SVGAGI. V lost 3 bases to trimming and J lost 4 bases, with 14 bases between them. The PCR ran on 60 Vbeta and 13 Jbeta primers. Clones were read by immunoSEQ multiplex PCR, and TCRdb kept only the in-frame ones, dropping some. The repertoire holds approximately 190,000 clones, 70% to 80% seen once, with over 12% in the top ten. This sequence originates from a woman between 25 and 40 years old in good health and CMV-seropositive. Sequenced sample: PBMCs. V and J are TRBV6-5 and TRBJ2-3, with D unclear. CDR3 residues: CASSYTPSQADTQYF. The DNA for the CDR3 is TGTGCCAGCAGTTATACTCCTAGTCAAGCAGATACGCAGTATTTT.